This entry features one T cell receptor beta chain sequence. The antigen is undetermined. The data belong to a study of T cell repertoires in cytomegalovirus infection. Overall study context: Public TCR beta signatures provided an indication of both CMV infection and a matching HLA type.

Study-wide results and limits: Based on cumulative public TCR beta family frequency, carriers of CMV plus the relevant HLA were identified. The study found HLA-C-restricted CMV-specific TCR beta clonotypes dominating the ex vivo response.

Germline V gene sequence: CDR1 MDHEN, CDR2 SYDVKM. Trimming removed 5 bases from V and 4 bases from J; junction bases left unmatched: 10. This CDR3 spans 15 amino acids. MiXCR, run by TCRdb on the reads, gives a single entry per CDR3 protein. The top ten clones hold 9.5% to 15% of a sample with roughly 860,000 distinct CDR3 sequences, less than 35% of them seen once. The clonotype originates from a human donor in good health (CMV status not recorded). Some clones in this sample may be carry-over from other donors' samples. Sequenced material: cultured CD8+ T cells from PBMCs, taken from culture after CMV antigen stimulation. V gene TRBV28 combines with J gene TRBJ1-2, with 7 bases that match TRBD1. The CDR3 is CASSDDREGTYGYTF. In nucleotides, the CDR3 is TGTGCCAGCAGTGACGACAGGGAAGGGACCTATGGCTACACCTTC.